This T cell receptor (beta chain) is drawn from a study of tumor and adjacent non-tumor tissue in lung cancer. Background on the study: The cohort had approximately 12 adenocarcinoma, 2 squamous cell and 1 small cell patients.

No cell sorting was done before RNA was extracted from the tissue. Donors were chemotherapy-naive, newly diagnosed lung cancer surgical patients in China, August–late 2014. TCRbeta libraries were built with three rounds of nested PCR, modified from ARM-PCR. Via MiXCR, TCRdb re-called the multiplex PCR reads, giving one row per CDR3 protein. The sample holds about 110,000 distinct CDR3 sequences, more than 70% seen once. The CDR3 spans 12 residues. Germline CDR1 DFQATT, CDR2 SNEGSKA (reference sequence). Notes on this clonotype: The junction departs from the called germline gene at one end, perhaps through a read error.

Source material: lung tumor tissue. The source is a woman aged 55 to 70 with non-small cell lung cancer. J is TRBJ2-7 and V is TRBV20-1; D tentatively fits TRBD1 or TRBD2 (5 bases each). The CDR3 spells CSAEGTSSGHYF. Here the CDR3 DNA reads TGTAGTGCCGAGGGTACGTCCTCGGGGCATTACTTC.